These T cell receptor beta chains were read from a single sample in a study of T-cell memory formation after mild COVID-19. One entry per CDR3 protein, called by TCRdb with MiXCR from the 5' RACE reads. The sample yields about 400,000 distinct CDR3 sequences, approximately 15% seen once. The sequencing input was PBMCs or a T cell subset sorted from them (not recorded which). The origin of the receptors is a man aged 18 to 30 who had mild COVID-19 (a few samples of this study predate the infection). Cell type and time point are not known. Each CDR3 is given with its conserved first and last residue. The D gene is left open where the match is weak. Where a row states a size, it is once, few, many or the class of an expanded clone; other rows omit it.

abundance | j_gene | d_gene | v_gene | CDR3nt | CDR3aa
few | TRBJ1-1 | . | TRBV5-8 | TGTGCCAGCAGAACAGGACATGAAGCTTTCTTT | CASRTGHEAFF
. | TRBJ1-2 | . | TRBV7-9 | TGTGCCAGCAGCCCGGACGGACCAATCTATGGCTACACCTTC | CASSPDGPIYGYTF
few | TRBJ2-1 | TRBD2 | TRBV12-3/TRBV12-4 | TGTGCCAGCAGTGGGCGACTAGCGGGGGGCCTGGACAATGAGCAGTTCTTC | CASSGRLAGGLDNEQFF
few | TRBJ1-2 | . | TRBV29-1 | TGCAGCGTGGCCACGGCTTTGGGAGGCTACACCTTC | CSVATALGGYTF
few | TRBJ2-3 | . | TRBV7-3 | TGTGCCAGCAGCTTCGGGGTCCGTTCCACAGATACGCAGTATTTT | CASSFGVRSTDTQYF
. | TRBJ2-1 | . | TRBV5-1 | TGCGCCAGCAGCTCGGAACTCCAGGGCAATGAGCAGTTCTTC | CASSSELQGNEQFF
few | TRBJ1-4 | . | TRBV7-6 | TGTGCCAGCAGCTTATTGGTCCGACGGGAAAAACTGTTTTTT | CASSLLVRREKLFF
. | TRBJ1-1 | . | TRBV20-1 | TGCAGTGCTACCGGCGAGATCTCCACTGAAGCTTTCTTT | CSATGEISTEAFF
. | TRBJ2-3 | . | TRBV27 | TGTGCCAGCAGTTTCCTGGGTGACCCAGATACGCAGTATTTT | CASSFLGDPDTQYF
many | TRBJ1-1 | . | TRBV28 | TGTGCCATCAGGGGCCGTTGGGGAGCTTTCTTT | CAIRGRWGAFF
few | TRBJ1-4 | . | TRBV6-5 | TGTGCCAGCAGGACGGGCAGGGAAAAACTGTTTTTT | CASRTGREKLFF
few | TRBJ1-5 | . | TRBV27 | TGTGCCAGCAGTTTAAAAGGAGGCCAGCCCCAGCATTTT | CASSLKGGQPQHF
. | TRBJ2-1 | . | TRBV7-2 | TGTGCCAGCAGAGGGGGGCCCAATGAGCAGTTCTTC | CASRGGPNEQFF
few | TRBJ1-5 | . | TRBV3-1 | TGTGCCAGCAGCCAAAGCTTCTCCGGCAATCAGCCCCAGCATTTT | CASSQSFSGNQPQHF
. | TRBJ1-2 | . | TRBV24-1 | TGTGCCACCAGTGGCTCGGACGACTATGGCTACACCTTC | CATSGSDDYGYTF
many | TRBJ2-2 | . | TRBV7-2 | TGTGCCAGCAGCCGTTCGTCGGACTACGGGGGCACCGGGGAGCTGTTTTTT | CASSRSSDYGGTGELFF
few | TRBJ2-3 | . | TRBV27 | TGTGCCAGCAGTTTAGGCGTGTCTAGCGTGAGAGATACGCAGTATTTT | CASSLGVSSVRDTQYF
few | TRBJ2-1 | TRBD2 | TRBV20-1 | TGCAGTGCTCCTGGCGGGACTAGCGCCTCATACAATGAGCAGTTCTTC | CSAPGGTSASYNEQFF
many | TRBJ1-5 | . | TRBV5-1 | TGTGCCAGCAGCTTGGGCGTCAATCAGCCCCAGCATTTT | CASSLGVNQPQHF
. | TRBJ2-5 | . | TRBV20-1 | TGCAGTGCTAGAGATATAGCGGACGGCGAGACCCAGTACTTC | CSARDIADGETQYF
. | TRBJ1-2 | . | TRBV11-2 | TGTGCCAGCAGCTTAGACGGGTACGGTGGTGGCTACACCTTC | CASSLDGYGGGYTF
few | TRBJ1-1 | . | TRBV7-9 | TGTGCCAGCAGCCCGAGGGTAGGGGGGCTGACTGAAGCTTTCTTT | CASSPRVGGLTEAFF
. | TRBJ2-7 | . | TRBV4-1 | TGCGCCAGCAGCCCCTCCCTGGGGGGCTCTTACGAGCAGTACTTC | CASSPSLGGSYEQYF
few | TRBJ2-1 | . | TRBV5-1 | TGCGCCAGCAGCTTGACAGCGATGAAACCTAATGAGCAGTTCTTC | CASSLTAMKPNEQFF
few | TRBJ1-5 | . | TRBV7-6 | TGTGCCAGCAGCTTAGTGGCCAATCAGCCCCAGCATTTT | CASSLVANQPQHF
. | TRBJ2-1 | TRBD2 | TRBV6-5 | TGTGCCAGCAGAGATAGCGGGGGGACCTACAATGAGCAGTTCTTC | CASRDSGGTYNEQFF
. | TRBJ2-3 | . | TRBV30 | TGTGCCTGGAGCTACGGTACCCGGGATACGCAGTATTTT | CAWSYGTRDTQYF
. | TRBJ2-5 | . | TRBV14 | TGTGCCAGCAGCCAACCTTGGCGGACCCAGTACTTC | CASSQPWRTQYF
few | TRBJ1-6 | TRBD1 | TRBV5-1 | TGCGCCAGCAGTAAGGCGACAGGGCCCTCTGTTCATTCACCCCTCCACTTT | CASSKATGPSVHSPLHF
few | TRBJ1-1 | . | TRBV12-3/TRBV12-4 | TGTGCCAGCAAAATTGGGAGTAGCACTGAAGCTTTCTTT | CASKIGSSTEAFF
many | TRBJ2-7 | TRBD2 | TRBV5-4 | TGTGCCAGCAGCTTGGCAGCGGGGGGCTCCTACGAGCAGTACTTC | CASSLAAGGSYEQYF
. | TRBJ2-7 | . | TRBV7-9 | TGTGCCAGCAGCTTACCGATCGGGGGCCACGAGCAGTACTTC | CASSLPIGGHEQYF
. | TRBJ2-1 | TRBD2 | TRBV6-6 | TGTGCCAGCAGTTACGGCGGGGGTTACAATGAGCAGTTCTTC | CASSYGGGYNEQFF
. | TRBJ1-2 | . | TRBV7-2 | TGTGCCAGCAGCCGGGACCTGAATCGCTACACCTTC | CASSRDLNRYTF
few | TRBJ1-2 | . | TRBV25-1 | TGTGCCAGCAGTGGCGAGGGAGCCTATGGCTACACCTTC | CASSGEGAYGYTF
few | TRBJ2-1 | . | TRBV29-1 | TGCAGCGTTGCGCACTCCTCGGTCGGCGATGAGCAGTTCTTC | CSVAHSSVGDEQFF
. | TRBJ2-5 | . | TRBV24-1 | TGTGCCACCAGTGATTTGATTTTAGAGACCCAGTACTTC | CATSDLILETQYF
many | TRBJ2-3 | . | TRBV5-1 | TGCGCCAGCAGCTTCGGAATTATAGGCACAGATACGCAGTATTTT | CASSFGIIGTDTQYF
. | TRBJ2-2 | TRBD1 | TRBV5-5 | TGTGCCAGCAGCGCAAACAGGGGGGTGGGCACCGGGGAGCTGTTTTTT | CASSANRGVGTGELFF
. | TRBJ2-1 | TRBD1 | TRBV6-2/TRBV6-3 | TGTGCCAGCAGTTACGCCTCCGGGACAGACTACAATGAGCAGTTCTTC | CASSYASGTDYNEQFF
. | TRBJ2-4 | . | TRBV12-3/TRBV12-4 | TGTGCCAGCAGTCCCTACTCAGGGATAGTGGCCAAAAACATTCAGTACTTC | CASSPYSGIVAKNIQYF
few | TRBJ2-1 | TRBD2 | TRBV9 | TGTGCCAGCAGCGTAGCCCTAGCGGGGGACGGGAACAATGAGCAGTTCTTC | CASSVALAGDGNNEQFF
. | TRBJ2-2 | TRBD1 | TRBV5-1 | TGCGCCAGCAGCCTGATGACAGGGCACACCGGGGAGCTGTTTTTT | CASSLMTGHTGELFF
few | TRBJ1-5 | TRBD1 | TRBV7-9 | TGTGCCAGCAGCTTCGATGGGACAGACCCAGCTCAGCCCCAGCATTTT | CASSFDGTDPAQPQHF
. | TRBJ2-1 | TRBD1 | TRBV7-9 | TGTGCCAGCAGCTGGGGGGACAGGGGGCGGTACAATGAGCAGTTCTTC | CASSWGDRGRYNEQFF
. | TRBJ1-1 | . | TRBV14 | TGTGCCAGCAGTAGCAAGCGAACGGGCACTGAAGCTTTCTTT | CASSSKRTGTEAFF
few | TRBJ2-2 | TRBD2 | TRBV11-2 | TGTGCCAGCAGCCCCATCACGGGGAGGGCCGGGGAGCTGTTTTTT | CASSPITGRAGELFF
. | TRBJ2-2 | . | TRBV7-9 | TGTGCCAGCAGCTTACAACAGGGAAAGATCGGGGAGCTGTTTTTT | CASSLQQGKIGELFF
many | TRBJ2-3 | TRBD2 | TRBV27 | TGTGCCAGCAGTTCAGGCGGGAGAGATACGCAGTATTTT | CASSSGGRDTQYF
few | TRBJ2-5 | . | TRBV15 | TGTGCCACCAGCCCCCCAACCGGGACGGAGGGAGAGACCCAGTACTTC | CATSPPTGTEGETQYF